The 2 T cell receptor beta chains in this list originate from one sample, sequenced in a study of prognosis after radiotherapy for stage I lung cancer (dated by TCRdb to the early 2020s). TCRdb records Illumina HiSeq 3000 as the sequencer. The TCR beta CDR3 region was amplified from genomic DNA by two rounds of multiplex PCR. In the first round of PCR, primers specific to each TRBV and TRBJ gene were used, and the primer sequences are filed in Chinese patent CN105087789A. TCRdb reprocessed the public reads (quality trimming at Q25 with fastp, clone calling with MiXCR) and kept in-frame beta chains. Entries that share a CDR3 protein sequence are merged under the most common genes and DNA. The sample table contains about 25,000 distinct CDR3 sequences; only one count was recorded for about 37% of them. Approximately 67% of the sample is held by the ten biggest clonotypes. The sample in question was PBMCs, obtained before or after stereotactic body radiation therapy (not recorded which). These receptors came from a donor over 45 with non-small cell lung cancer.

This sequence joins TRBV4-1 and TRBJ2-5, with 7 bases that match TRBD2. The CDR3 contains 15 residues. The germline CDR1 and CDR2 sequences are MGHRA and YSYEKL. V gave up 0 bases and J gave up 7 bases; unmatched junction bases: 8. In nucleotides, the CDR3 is TGCGCCAGCAGCCAAGATCCCACGGGGAGGGGGACCCAGTACTTC. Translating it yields CASSQDPTGRGTQYF.

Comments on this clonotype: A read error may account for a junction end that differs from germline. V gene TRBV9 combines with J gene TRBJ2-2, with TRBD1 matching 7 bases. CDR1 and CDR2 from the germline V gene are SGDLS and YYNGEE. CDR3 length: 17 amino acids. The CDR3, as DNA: TGTGCCAGCAGCACCCACCGGGACAGTGGATTTACCGGTGAGCTGTTTTTT. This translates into CASSTHRDSGFTGELFF.